This T cell receptor (beta chain) emerged from a study of T cell clonotyping in hematopoietic cell transplantation. Study findings and constraints: After transplant, recipient diversity fell while pathologically expanded clonotypes grew through day 180. Broader posttransplant TCR repertoire diversity was predicted by graft donor and pretransplant recipient Inverse Simpson Index values. At the given depth, recipient repertoires were over 95% de novo clonotypes.

Blood collection times were about day -28 and days 30, 100, 180 posttransplant. Only in-frame clones appear in the TCRdb table, and some are missing; sequencing was by immunoSEQ multiplex PCR. Of 9,000 to 13,000 clones detected, about 77% appear once; the ten largest clones hold about 9%. This CDR3 is 15 amino acids long. Looked up from germline, CDR1 is WSHSY and CDR2 is SAAADI. V was cut by 1 base and J by 5 bases, with 12 bases left in between. Concerning this clone itself: The antigen remains undetermined.

The sequence was obtained from a female patient aged 35-55 years who had an allogeneic stem cell transplant from a related donor, so T cells may come from the graft donor. Some clones in this sample may be carry-over from other donors' samples. The source material was PBMCs, sampled 30 days after allogeneic stem cell transplant. V usage is TRBV10-2 and J usage is TRBJ2-1, with a possible D match to TRBD2 (6 bases). Here the CDR3 DNA reads TGCGCCAGCAGTGAGTATACAGGACTACACAATGAGCAGTTCTTC. As protein: CASSEYTGLHNEQFF.